Detailed here is one T cell receptor beta chain. Its antigen is as yet unknown. This sample is part of a study of Graves' ophthalmopathy and Graves' hyperthyroidism. Clinical symptoms, serum thyroxine, TRAb, thyroid ultrasound and orbital computed tomography formed the basis of diagnosis. Germline-derived CDR1 and CDR2 are DFQATT and SNEGSKA (reference sequence). This CDR3 has 13 residues. V lost 6 bases to trimming and J lost 5 bases; unmatched junction nucleotides: 8. For repertoire sequencing, the TCR beta CDR3 regions were amplified from RNA transcripts. RT-PCR in the first round used HTBI primers; a second-round multiplex PCR followed. TCRdb re-analysed the multiplex PCR reads in MiXCR, keeping a single row per CDR3 protein. This table has around 590,000 distinct CDR3 sequences, approximately 35% appearing once. Study-level points and caveats: Thyroid clonotypes that were expanded above 0.001 frequency mostly also appeared in blood.

The receptor's source is an adult man with Graves' hyperthyroidism. This chain links TRBV20-1 with TRBJ2-5; 8 bases are a match to TRBD1. Sequencing used peripheral blood or thyroid tissue (not recorded which). CDR3 region: CSATSDRVETQYF. CDR3 sequence (DNA): TGCAGTGCCACATCGGACAGGGTGGAGACCCAGTACTTC.